The 20 T cell receptor beta chains below come from one sample, sequenced in a study of blood T cell repertoires in COVID-19. Sequencing was performed with immunoSEQ multiplex PCR; in TCRdb, only in-frame clones are kept and a portion is missing. The sample carries 450,000 to 500,000 clones, approximately 85% recorded once. Sequencing input: peripheral blood. The receptors come from a human donor in a cohort sampled during active COVID-19.

V usage is TRBV3-1 (or the pseudogene TRBV3-2) and J usage is TRBJ2-1; 10 bases agree with TRBD2. V trimming: 6 bases; J trimming: 0 bases; junction bases outside the gene matches: 5. The CDR3 runs to 16 residues. Germline CDR1 is LGHDT and CDR2 is YNNKEL (reference sequence). DNA for the CDR3: TGTGCCAGCAGTAGATCTAGCGGGAGCTCCTACAATGAGCAGTTCTTC. Protein product: CASSRSSGSSYNEQFF.

V usage is TRBV15 and J usage is TRBJ2-3; 11 bases map to TRBD2. Germline lookup yields CDR1 LNHNV and CDR2 YYDKDF (reference sequence). CDR3 length equals 17 residues. V was clipped by 2 bases and J by 5 bases; unmatched bases: 9. The CDR3 nucleotides read TGTGCCACCAGCAGAACGGGTAGCGGGAGGGCCGGAGATACGCAGTATTTT. Encoded protein: CATSRTGSGRAGDTQYF.

The V call is TRBV11-2, the J call TRBJ2-7; 8 nucleotides align to TRBD2. CDR3 length: 15 residues. Germline CDR1 reads SGHAT; CDR2 reads FQNNGV. With V trimmed by 1 base and J by 2 bases, 4 bases remained unmatched. The DNA of the CDR3 is TGTGCCAGCAGCTTAGTAGCGGGAACTGCCTACGAGCAGTACTTC. It encodes CASSLVAGTAYEQYF.

The chain links TRBV2 to TRBJ2-1; 12 bases fit TRBD2. CDR3 size: 16 residues. Germline V gene sequence: CDR1 SNHLY, CDR2 FYNNEI. The V gene end was trimmed by 5 bases and the J gene end by 4 bases; junction bases not matched to a gene: 6. DNA for the CDR3: TGTGCCAGCAGTTACCTAGCGGGAGGGGCATACAATGAGCAGTTCTTC. It encodes CASSYLAGGAYNEQFF.

This chain uses TRBV7-9 with TRBJ2-7, with D possibly matching TRBD2 (6 bases). Looked up from germline, CDR1 is SEHNR and CDR2 is FQNEAQ (reference sequence). V lost 1 base and J 0 bases, leaving 13 bases between the germline ends. This CDR3 spans 16 amino acids. CDR3 sequence reads: CASSLVWRGNSYEQYF. In DNA, the CDR3 is TGTGCCAGCAGCTTAGTGTGGCGGGGTAACTCCTACGAGCAGTACTTC. Full variable domain (outside the CDR3, taken from reference TRBV7-9 and TRBJ2-7): DTGVSQNPRHKITKRGQNVTFRCDPISEHNRLYWYRQTLGQGPEFLTYFQNEAQLEKSRLLSDRFSAERPKGSFSTLEIQRTEQGDSAMYLCASSLVWRGNSYEQYFGPGTRLTVT.

The V call is TRBV5-6, the J call TRBJ1-6; TRBD1 aligns across 10 bases. The CDR3 totals 18 residues. Germline V gene lookup returns CDR1 SGHDT and CDR2 YYEEEE. V was pared by 6 bases and J by 5 bases, with 14 bases of the junction left unmatched. The CDR3 nucleotides are TGTGCCAGCAACTCCGGGGGGTGGGACAGGGGTAATAATTCACCCCTCCACTTT. It is translated as CASNSGGWDRGNNSPLHF.

The chain employs TRBV7-9 and TRBJ1-1; possibly TRBD1 for D (6 bases). CDR1 and CDR2 (germline): SEHNR, FQNEAQ (reference sequence). This CDR3 region has 14 residues. V shed 4 bases and J shed 8 bases, with 17 bases lying between them. The CDR3 nucleotides read TGTGCCAGCAGCTCGTTATACAGGGAGCCCGAAGCTTTCTTT. It translates to CASSSLYREPEAFF.

This clone was seen a single time. V usage is TRBV6-6 and J usage is TRBJ1-1, with D maybe TRBD1 (6 bases). The CDR3 is 12 amino acids. Trimming took off 5 bases at V and 6 bases at J, with 10 bases between the two ends. CDR1 is MNHNY and CDR2 is SVGAGI in the germline V gene (reference sequence). The DNA for the CDR3 is TGTGCCAGCAGTACAGGGAAGGCTGAAGCTTTCTTT. It encodes CASSTGKAEAFF.

The chain employs TRBV30 and TRBJ1-6; no clear D. Looked up from germline, CDR1 is GTSNPN and CDR2 is SVGIG (reference sequence). The CDR3 consists of 14 residues. V was pared by 4 bases and J by 6 bases, with 13 bases between. CDR3 region: CAWTTPGSNSPLHF. The CDR3 DNA reads TGTGCCTGGACAACACCAGGAAGTAATTCACCCCTCCACTTT.

The chain carries TRBV3-1 (or the pseudogene TRBV3-2) and TRBJ1-2; TRBD1 agrees at 12 bases. Trimming removed 4 bases from V and 4 bases from J; junction bases left unmatched: 4. Germline-derived CDR1 and CDR2 are LGHDT and YNNKEL (reference sequence). The CDR3 covers 15 residues. In DNA, the CDR3 is TGTGCCAGCAGCCCGGGACAGGGGGCGCGCTATGGCTACACCTTC. This sequence encodes CASSPGQGARYGYTF.

The V call is TRBV6-5, the J call TRBJ2-2; tentative D call: TRBD1 (6 bases). Germline V gives CDR1 MNHEY, CDR2 SVGAGI. CDR3 length equals 15 residues. Between the trimmed V and J ends, which lost 5 bases and 4 bases, there was a span of 14 bases. The CDR3 DNA follows: TGTGCCAGCAGTCCCGGACAGACGAGCACCGGGGAGCTGTTTTTT. Translation gives CASSPGQTSTGELFF.

The rearrangement links TRBV11-2 to TRBJ1-1; TRBD1 matches 7 bases. V lost 5 bases to trimming and J lost 4 bases; unmatched junction nucleotides: 10. This CDR3 comprises 15 residues. Germline lookup yields CDR1 SGHAT and CDR2 FQNNGV. The CDR3 sequence: CASSPGDRVGTEAFF. Written as DNA, the CDR3 is TGTGCCAGCAGCCCCGGAGACAGGGTTGGCACTGAAGCTTTCTTT.

The rearrangement joins TRBV6-5 to TRBJ1-4, with a weak D call TRBD1 (5 bases). The V gene's germline CDR1 is MNHEY and CDR2 SVGAGI. Trimming cost V 6 bases and J 7 bases, with 9 bases left between them. The CDR3 spans 12 residues. The DNA of the CDR3 is TGTGCCAGCAGGGGGCGCGTTGAAAAACTGTTTTTT. It translates to CASRGRVEKLFF.

The chain recombines TRBV5-8 with TRBJ1-2; 8 bases match TRBD1. This CDR3 has 12 amino acids. The germline V gene encodes CDR1 SGHTS and CDR2 YDEGEE. V was clipped by 4 bases and J by 7 bases; unmatched bases: 3. CDR3 amino acids: CASSLRGLGYTF. In nucleotides, the CDR3 is TGTGCCAGCAGCCTCAGGGGGCTTGGCTACACCTTC.

This rearrangement joins TRBV12-3 or TRBV12-4 to TRBJ1-1, with D unclear. Trimming left V 6 bases short and J 3 bases short, with 11 bases between. The CDR3 covers 13 residues. This chain's CDR3 is CASRIDGDTEAFF. Written as DNA, the CDR3 is TGTGCCAGCAGAATCGACGGAGACACTGAAGCTTTCTTT.

V and J are TRBV6-6 and TRBJ2-3; TRBD1 aligns across 8 bases. There are 14 residues in the CDR3. Germline CDR1 is MNHNY and CDR2 is SVGAGI (reference sequence). The junction had 3 bases not matched to a gene; V was cut back by 5 bases and J by 2 bases. The CDR3 nucleotides are TGTGCCAGCAGTACGGGACAGGACACAGATACGCAGTATTTT. Amino acids: CASSTGQDTDTQYF.

The count of this clone is one. The rearrangement uses TRBV29-1 and TRBJ1-2; 8 nucleotides agree with TRBD1. This CDR3 spans 14 amino acids. The J segment lost 5 bases and the V segment lost 7 bases, leaving 12 bases of the junction unmatched. Germline-derived CDR1 and CDR2 are SQVTM and ANQGSEA. CDR3 sequence (DNA): TGCAGCGCCATGGACAGGGCGGGCTCATATGGCTACACCTTC. It is translated as CSAMDRAGSYGYTF.

The chain is built from TRBV27 and TRBJ2-1; 9 nucleotides line up with TRBD2. V was pared by 7 bases and J by 5 bases, with 9 bases of the junction left unmatched. The CDR3 sequence is 15 residues long. CDR1 is MNHEY and CDR2 is SMNVEV in the germline V gene (reference sequence). The CDR3 reads CASTEAGGGNNEQFF. CDR3 in DNA: TGTGCCAGCACTGAAGCGGGAGGAGGAAACAATGAGCAGTTCTTC.

This clone was found once. V usage is TRBV4-3 and J usage is TRBJ2-5, with 8 nucleotides matching TRBD1. Germline V gene data show CDR1 as LGHNA and CDR2 as YSLEER. The CDR3 is 15 amino acids. Trimming cost V 4 bases and J 5 bases; bases outside gene matches: 9. The CDR3 nucleotides read TGCGCCAGCAGCCGGACAGGGATAGTCAGTGAGACCCAGTACTTC. Encoded protein: CASSRTGIVSETQYF.

The chain joins TRBV5-4 to TRBJ2-5; D is perhaps TRBD1 (6 bases). The CDR3 runs 14 residues. CDR1 is SGHNT and CDR2 is YYREEE in the germline V gene (reference sequence). The V and J ends lost 0 bases and 3 bases respectively, with 9 bases between them. The CDR3 protein is CASSLANREETQYF. The DNA of the CDR3 is TGTGCCAGCAGCTTGGCCAACAGGGAAGAGACCCAGTACTTC.